The source of this T cell receptor (beta chain) is a study of blood T cells in healthy people across ages (dated by TCRdb to the mid-2010s). Background on the whole study: Template switching captured roughly one uniquely barcoded TCR beta cDNA molecule per two T cells in model experiments. To track age-related changes in TCR beta repertoire diversity, the study relied on deep sequencing normalized with unique cDNA molecular identifiers. Donors were grouped into four age groups: young (average about 15 years), middle-aged (around 39), aged (roughly 62) and long-lived (just over 80). To avoid experimental bias, donors of different ages were randomly spread across the sequencing lanes. The study analyzed two additional independent replicas of 1 million unique cDNA reads from the same blood draw for two donors, one aged 18 to 30 and one aged 80 or older. Overall results and qualifications from the work: The long-lived group showed more naive CD4+ T cells, fewer expanded clones and increased TCR diversity than the aged group, suggesting age selection. As age increased, observed TCR beta diversity per million T cells dropped in a roughly linear way, and a significant reduction was already evident by age about 40. Estimates of total diversity based on one million sequenced T cells were considered lower bounds and underestimates. Donor CMV infection status was unknown, potentially confounding age-related changes in expanded clonotypes. Conclusive comparison of naive and antigen-experienced compartments was prevented by the profiling of bulk unsorted PBMCs. The percentage of naive T cells measured by flow cytometry correlated strongly with observed TCR beta diversity.

The donors were roughly 38 Caucasian individuals from Russia, aged roughly 6 to 95 years, who were systemically healthy. Roughly 11 milliliters of peripheral blood were drawn from each donor into EDTA-treated Vacutainer tubes. Ficoll-Paque density-gradient centrifugation was used to isolate PBMCs, with at least 7 million per sample. Trizol reagent was used to extract total RNA from the PBMCs, yielding at least 6 micrograms per sample. The percentages of naive CD45RAhigh/CD27high T cells were determined by flow cytometry on a PBMC aliquot from every donor. There are 16 amino acids in the CDR3, from cysteine to phenylalanine inclusive. Solely the CDR3 DNA is kept, with 48 bases framed from the first base. From V the trimming removes 1 base and from J it removes 3 bases, while the gene matches leave 6 bases of the junction unaccounted for. In the germline V gene, CDR1 corresponds to SGHVS and CDR2 to FQNEAQ.

Libraries were made using 5' RACE. For sequencing, an Illumina HiSeq 2500 was employed. The second PCR ran for about 6 to 11 cycles and used a J-beta primer mix along with a sample-barcoded 5' primer. A unique molecular identifier was introduced onto each TCR beta cDNA molecule by a template-switch 5' adaptor carrying 12 random nucleotides. Each sample yielded at least 2.5 million CDR3-containing paired-end reads. First-strand cDNA was synthesized from all RNA with the Mint cDNA synthesis kit, primed by a TRBC-specific oligonucleotide. All cDNA was treated with uracil-DNA glycosylase and then went through a first 18-cycle PCR with the universal primers M1SS and BC2_uni_R. On the study's bioinformatics: For normalization, 1 million high-quality reads were randomly selected from each sample, with every read carrying a distinct molecular identifier. Reads sharing molecular identifiers were discarded rather than binned into consensus sequences. MiTCR, set to a Q25 quality threshold and the strictest error-elimination algorithm, was used for CDR3 identification, clonotype clustering and error correction. A nonparametric unseen species model using Euler transformation provided a lower-bound estimate of total TCR beta diversity. Using fastp at Q25 and MiXCR, TCRdb reprocessed the public reads and kept productive beta chains. Rows merge per CDR3 protein into single entries with the most common DNA and genes. The V and J calls were determined by TCRdb, not by the authors. The sample table shows about 1,400,000 distinct CDR3 sequences, and approximately 42% are seen once. The ten largest account for roughly 7.9% of the sample.

This clonotype was recorded a few times. Its recognized antigen is unknown. Per-nucleotide qualities are absent, and no much larger clonotype sits a single base away. Here the chain combines TRBV7-8 and TRBJ2-7, with TRBD2 identical over 10 junction bases. This sequence was found in a woman younger than 35 in good health. The specimen was blood. Here is the DNA: TGTGCCAGCAGCTTAGTCCTAGCGGGGGAACGCTACGAGCAGTACTTC. Translated, it gives CASSLVLAGERYEQYF.